This T cell receptor beta chain was sequenced during a study of CXCR3-negative and CXCR3-positive naive CD8 T cells. Whole-study findings and limits: Surface CD5 was comparable between naive subsets; TCR strength was inferred from TRB CDR3 properties. Memory CD8+ cells showed much lower diversity, while both naive subsets were comparably high. Relative to CXCR3-negative naive cells, CXCR3-positive naive cells had more hydrophobic TRB CDR3s.

This CDR3 has 14 residues. Germline V gene data show CDR1 as SEHNR and CDR2 as FQNEAQ (reference sequence). Every CD8+ subset sample held a few hundred thousand flow-sorted cells, done in triplicate. Naive CD8+ T cells showed CD45RO-CCR7+CD27+CD95-. As to this clonotype: Antigen specificity is unknown.

Each TRB cDNA library was prepared by 5' RACE (with UMI labels). Each CDR3 protein gets one entry in TCRdb, which reprocessed the 5' RACE reads and gives no DNA. The data include some 130,000 distinct CDR3 sequences; the top ten clones carry roughly 0.39%. V is TRBV7-9 and J is TRBJ2-2; there is no DNA to check the TCRdb D call of TRBD1. The sequence was collected from a human donor in good health. Some clones in this sample may be carry-over from other donors' samples. Source material: naive CXCR3+ CD8+ T cells from blood. Subset denoted: CD45RO-CCR7+CD27+CD95- naive CD8+ T cells expressing CXCR3 (TNR3+). CDR3 amino acids: CANSGVVDTGELFF.